Listed below are T cell receptor beta chains from one sample, sequenced in a study of blood T cell repertoires in COVID-19. This table comes from immunoSEQ multiplex PCR, and its TCRdb copy is limited to in-frame clones, with some not included. The repertoire holds about 110,000 clones, with roughly 71% as singletons. The sequenced material came from peripheral blood. These receptors were obtained from a man older than 75 with acute or convalescent COVID-19. The CDR3 runs from the conserved cysteine through the conserved F or W. Each record gives: J gene, V gene, CDR3 protein.

>TRBJ2-2|TRBV7-2
CASSVDPGGELFF
>TRBJ2-2|TRBV5-1
CASSFGDTTGELFF
>TRBJ1-2|TRBV15
CATSREKGARAQTPIYGYTF
>TRBJ2-1|TRBV4-3
CASSQLAGANNEQFF
>TRBJ2-2|TRBV7-3
CASSRDMNTGELFF
>TRBJ1-1|TRBV5-4
CASSFTGNTEAFF
>TRBJ1-6|TRBV2
CASSTSSYNSPLHF
>TRBJ1-2|TRBV5-5
CASSLSWGLDGYTF
>TRBJ1-4|TRBV28
CASSTRGVQSTNEKLFF
>TRBJ1-3|TRBV11-2
CASSIYQGPNTIYF
>TRBJ1-5|TRBV15
CATSRDPGQGVIQPQHF
>TRBJ1-2|TRBV3-1/TRBV3-2
CASSRQGYYGYTF
>TRBJ2-1|TRBV18
CASSPPVQASYNEQFF
>TRBJ2-7|TRBV6-2/TRBV6-3
CASSYRASGGYEQYF
>TRBJ2-5|TRBV9
CASSATSGRQETQYF
>TRBJ1-1|TRBV7-2
CASSLPYNTEAFF
>TRBJ2-3|TRBV11-2
CASSLAGTRTDTQYF
>TRBJ2-7|TRBV12-3/TRBV12-4
CASRKGGEQYF
>TRBJ2-1|TRBV6-6
CASSPGGFDNEQFF
>TRBJ1-1|TRBV6-5
CASSQEAYTEAFF
>TRBJ2-2|TRBV19
CASSIQREFGELFF
>TRBJ1-3|TRBV6-5
CASSPGVGSGNTIYF
>TRBJ2-3|TRBV30
CAWNWGGGTQYF
>TRBJ1-2|TRBV5-1
CASSPSGTPSYGYTF
>TRBJ2-7|TRBV4-3
CASSQGGLAGVSSYEQYF
>TRBJ1-4|TRBV10-3
CAISDRPGEKLFF
>TRBJ1-6|TRBV19
CASSLNSGISPLHF
>TRBJ2-3|TRBV5-8
CASTLGLAGHADTQYF
>TRBJ2-7|TRBV6-5
CASKWLAGAYEQYF
>TRBJ2-1|TRBV28
CASSSLGGDNEQFF
>TRBJ1-5|TRBV7-2
CASSLATGSGQPQHF
>TRBJ2-2|TRBV15
CATSRGTPPHTGELFF
>TRBJ1-6|TRBV5-6
CASSNRAAASPLHF
>TRBJ1-2|TRBV5-4
CASSWTATNYGYTF
>TRBJ2-1|TRBV18
CASSPRTGGNSHEQFF
>TRBJ2-2|TRBV5-4
CASSLARELGNTGELFF
>TRBJ2-5|TRBV7-2
CASSFIGGRPKETQYF
>TRBJ2-4|TRBV6-2/TRBV6-3
CASSYLLAGAKNIQYF
>TRBJ2-3|TRBV19
CASSMTGEVDTDTQYF
>TRBJ2-5|TRBV19
CASSDSTSGLETQYF
>TRBJ1-1|TRBV6-4
CASSDTDRSTEAFF
>TRBJ2-7|TRBV6-1
CASSSLRGNYEQYF
>TRBJ2-1|TRBV30
CAWGALNEQFF
>TRBJ1-5|TRBV6-5
CASSYRTGSQPQHF
>TRBJ2-7|TRBV30
CAWGNPEVEQYF